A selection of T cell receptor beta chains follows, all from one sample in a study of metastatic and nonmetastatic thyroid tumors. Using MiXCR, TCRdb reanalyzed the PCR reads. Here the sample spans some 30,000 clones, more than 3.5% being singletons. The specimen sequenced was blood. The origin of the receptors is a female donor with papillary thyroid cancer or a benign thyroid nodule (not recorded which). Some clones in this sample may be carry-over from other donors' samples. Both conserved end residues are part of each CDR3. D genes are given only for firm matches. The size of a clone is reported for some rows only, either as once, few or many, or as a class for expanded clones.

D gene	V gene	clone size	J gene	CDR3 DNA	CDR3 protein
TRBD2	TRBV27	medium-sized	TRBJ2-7	TGTGCCAGCAGTCCTGGGACTAGCGGGCGCACCTACGAGCAGTACTTC	CASSPGTSGRTYEQYF
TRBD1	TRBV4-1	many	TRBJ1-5	TGCGCCAGCAGCCAGAACAGGGGGTCGGATCAGCCCCAGCATTTT	CASSQNRGSDQPQHF
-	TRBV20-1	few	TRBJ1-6	TGCAGTGCTAGAGATTCACAGATCGTAGATAATTCACCCCTCCACTTT	CSARDSQIVDNSPLHF
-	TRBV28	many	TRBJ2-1	TGTGCCAGCAGTCCGACAGGACGGGGGGAAAATGAGCAGTTCTTC	CASSPTGRGENEQFF
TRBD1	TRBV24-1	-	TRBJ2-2	TGTGCCACCAGTGAGGGACAGGGGCACACCGGGGAGCTGTTTTTT	CATSEGQGHTGELFF
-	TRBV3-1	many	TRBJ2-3	TGTGCCAGCAGCCAAGCAGAGGCAGATACGCAGTATTTT	CASSQAEADTQYF
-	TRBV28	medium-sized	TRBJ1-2	TGTGCCAGCAGTTTATGGGACGCTAAGTCCTCCCTCTATGGCTACACCTTC	CASSLWDAKSSLYGYTF
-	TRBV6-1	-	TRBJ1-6	TGTGCCAGCAGTGATGGGGAGGGATATTCACCCCTCCACTTT	CASSDGEGYSPLHF
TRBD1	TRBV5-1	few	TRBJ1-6	TGCGCCAGCAGCTTGGACAGGGGAAATTCACCCCTCCACTTT	CASSLDRGNSPLHF
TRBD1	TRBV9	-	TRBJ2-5	TGTGCCAGAAGCACCGGGACAGGGGGCGCAGAGACCCAGTACTTC	CARSTGTGGAETQYF
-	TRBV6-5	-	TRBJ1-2	TGTGCCAGCAATTACCCAACTTGGGCAGCAACCAACTATGGCTACACCTTC	CASNYPTWAATNYGYTF